This T cell receptor (beta chain) was recovered during a study of vaccination and CD4 T cells after COVID-19. About the study: The stimulus for the cells was overlapping spike peptides derived from SARS-CoV-2, HCoV-NL63, HCoV-OC43 and HCoV-229E. Study-level findings and limits: Researchers report that 304 of 307 vaccine-specific clones in convalescent patients proved spike mono-reactive.

In regard to this clonotype: The antigen remains unidentified.

The treatment: roughly ten-day PBMC culture with coronavirus spike peptide pools or control peptides (ViraFEST assay). Sequencing of cultured CD4+ T cell DNA used the Oncomine TCR Beta short-read assay. MiXCR, applied by TCRdb to the PCR reads, yields one record per CDR3 protein. This repertoire shows about 17,000 distinct CDR3 sequences, about a third found once; its top ten account for 15% to 19%. Germline assignment: CDR1 SGHNT and CDR2 YYREEE (reference sequence). The CDR3 is 14 amino acids. Trimming took 2 bases from V and 5 from J; bases not matched to a gene: 4. The V and J genes are TRBV5-4 and TRBJ1-1; 9 nucleotides agree with TRBD1. The sample consisted of cultured CD4+ T cells from blood. The TCR was taken from a human donor with COVID-19. The DNA for the CDR3 is TGTGCCAGCAGCTTTACAGGGGGCGCGACTGAAGCTTTCTTT. It codes for CASSFTGGATEAFF.